What follows describes a single T cell receptor beta chain. What it binds is unknown. These data are taken from a study of cytomegalovirus exposure and HLA in healthy donors. The study's findings and limits: Association of a missense DCLRE1C variant with TCR beta V- and J-gene trimming was reported in a later analysis. Common viral pathogens seemed to be connected with several of the most significant clusters, according to a later analysis. A later analysis showed HLA-associated TCR beta chains outstripping equally common others in clonal expansion.

CDR3 length: 16 amino acids. V lost 5 bases and J lost 5; bases outside the gene matches: 9. Per germline, CDR1 MDHEN and CDR2 SYDVKM. Primers: 60 Vbeta forward and 13 Jbeta reverse. Sequenced by immunoSEQ multiplex PCR; TCRdb stores in-frame clones only, minus some. The sample contains over 150,000 clones, roughly 80% of which appear only once. This clonotype originated in a man aged 25 to 40 in good health and CMV-seronegative. The chain uses TRBV28 and TRBJ2-2; 9 bases map to TRBD1. Sequencing used PBMCs. The CDR3 here is CASSRRYRGRTGELFF. In DNA, the CDR3 is TGTGCCAGCAGTCGTCGGTACAGGGGGCGGACCGGGGAGCTGTTTTTT.